One T cell receptor (beta chain) is described in this entry. Amplified TCR beta CDR3 regions were obtained using RNA transcripts as template. First-round RT-PCR employed HTBI primers, with a second-round multiplex PCR after it. Using its own MiXCR run on the multiplex PCR reads, TCRdb lists one record per CDR3 protein. The sample includes a few hundred thousand distinct CDR3 sequences, under 40% of them seen just once. This specimen comes from a study of Graves' ophthalmopathy and Graves' hyperthyroidism. The receptor comes from an adult man with Graves' hyperthyroidism. Sequenced material: peripheral blood or thyroid tissue (not recorded which).

CDR3 sequence (DNA): TGTGCCAGTAGTATAGATCAGAGGATACAGTACTTC. Translation: CASSIDQRIQYF. The chain employs TRBV19 and TRBJ2-7; D is unclear. V lost 0 bases, J lost 10 bases, and 10 bases lay in between. This CDR3 contains 12 residues. The germline V gene encodes CDR1 LNHDA and CDR2 SQIVND (reference sequence).